The 10 T cell receptor beta chains reported below all come from one sample, sequenced in a study of cytomegalovirus exposure and HLA in healthy donors. Primers: 60 Vbeta forward and 13 Jbeta reverse. Produced via immunoSEQ multiplex PCR; TCRdb's table is partial and in-frame only. The table records about 98,000 clones, more than 65% of them present only once. The sequenced material came from PBMCs. Receptors were obtained from a human donor in good health.

This chain joins TRBV29-1 and TRBJ2-3, with D tentatively TRBD2 (7 bases). Between the trimmed V and J ends, which lost 3 bases and 7 bases, there was a span of 14 bases. The length of the CDR3 is 13 residues. The germline V gene has CDR1 SQVTM and CDR2 ANQGSEA. Written as DNA, the CDR3 is TGCAGCGTTGAGGCGGGGGCGGGAAATACGCAGTATTTT. This encodes CSVEAGAGNTQYF.

The rearrangement uses TRBV19 and TRBJ2-7; TRBD1 aligns across 8 bases. This CDR3 contains 14 residues. V lost 5 bases and J lost 6; bases outside the gene matches: 9. CDR1 is LNHDA and CDR2 is SQIVND in the germline V gene (reference sequence). CDR3 DNA: TGTGCCAGTAGTTCAACTACGGACAGGGTCGAGCAGTACTTC. As protein: CASSSTTDRVEQYF.

The chain joins TRBV10-2 to TRBJ2-3; TRBD1 aligns across 10 bases. J gave up 3 bases and V 3 bases, and 3 bases lay outside the gene matches. There are 15 residues in the CDR3. CDR1 WSHSY and CDR2 SAAADI come from the germline V gene. CDR3 sequence: CASSDRQGATDTQYF. CDR3 sequence (DNA): TGCGCCAGCAGTGATCGACAGGGGGCAACAGATACGCAGTATTTT.

The chain is built from TRBV21-1 and TRBJ1-5; the table assigns TRBD1, which was not confirmed against the DNA. TRBV21-1 is shown as a pseudogene. This CDR3 is built from 17 residues. The CDR3 spells CASSPRQAIYSNQPQHF. CDR3 coding DNA: TGTGCCAGCAGCCCGCGACAGGCGATCTACTCCAATCAGCCCCAGCATTTT.

The chain links TRBV25-1 to TRBJ2-7; 12 bases agree with TRBD1. The CDR3 spans 16 residues. Germline CDR1 reads MGHDK; CDR2 reads SYGVNS. The trim removed 6 bases at V and 7 bases at J, leaving 13 bases unmatched. CDR3 in DNA: TGTGCCAGCAGGAAGTCCTCGGGACAGGGGGCATCTGAGCAGTACTTC. This translates into CASRKSSGQGASEQYF.

This clone was recorded many times. The chain couples TRBV7-6 to TRBJ2-2, with D perhaps TRBD2 (6 bases). CDR1 and CDR2 from the germline V gene are SGHVS and FNYEAQ. This CDR3 region has 16 residues. Deletions cut 2 bases from V and 5 bases from J, with 15 bases between. CDR3 protein: CASSLRGNSFTGELFF. CDR3 DNA: TGTGCCAGCAGCTTACGCGGGAACTCATTTACCGGGGAGCTGTTTTTT.

V and J are TRBV14 and TRBJ1-6, with D perhaps matching TRBD1 (6 bases). Per the germline V gene, CDR1 is SGHDN and CDR2 is FVKESK. CDR3 length: 14 amino acids. With 8 bases removed from V and 4 bases from J, the gap between germline ends came to 12 bases. The CDR3 DNA reads as TGTGCCAGCGGGCACAGGGAATATAATTCACCCCTCCACTTT. It specifies CASGHREYNSPLHF.

The chain has TRBV5-1 and TRBJ1-1; 10 bases are shared with TRBD1. Germline values: CDR1 SGHRS, CDR2 YFSETQ. V lost 4 bases to trimming and J lost 7 bases; unmatched junction nucleotides: 7. The CDR3 has 14 amino acids. This CDR3 reads CASSPGTGEGEAFF. The CDR3 nucleotides read TGCGCCAGCAGCCCTGGGACAGGGGAGGGTGAAGCTTTCTTT.

The chain links TRBV27 to TRBJ2-3; TRBD1 is a possible D gene (5 bases). The CDR3 spans 17 residues. The germline CDR1 and CDR2 sequences are MNHEY and SMNVEV (reference sequence). With 7 bases removed from V and 1 base from J, the gap between germline ends came to 21 bases. The CDR3 protein is CASTGIRLPSGTDTQYF. The DNA of the CDR3 is TGTGCCAGCACAGGGATTAGACTCCCCTCAGGCACAGATACGCAGTATTTT.

The rearrangement joins TRBV18 to TRBJ2-2; no definite D call. The V end lost 11 bases, the J end lost 2 bases, and 9 bases lay between the germline ends. The CDR3 extends over 12 amino acids. Germline V gene sequence: CDR1 KGHSH, CDR2 LQKENI. CDR3 protein: CAGRSNTGELFF. In DNA, the CDR3 is TGTGCCGGGCGTAGTAACACCGGGGAGCTGTTTTTT.